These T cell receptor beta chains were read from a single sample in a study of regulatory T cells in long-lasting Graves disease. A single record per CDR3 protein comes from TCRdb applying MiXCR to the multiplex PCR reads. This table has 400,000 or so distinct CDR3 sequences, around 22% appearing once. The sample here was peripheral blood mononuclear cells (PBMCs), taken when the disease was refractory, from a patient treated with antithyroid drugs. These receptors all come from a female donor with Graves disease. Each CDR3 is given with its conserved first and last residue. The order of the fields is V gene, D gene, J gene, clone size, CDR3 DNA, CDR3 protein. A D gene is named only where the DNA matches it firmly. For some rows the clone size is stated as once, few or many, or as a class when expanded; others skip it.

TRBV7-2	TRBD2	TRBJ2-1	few	TGTGCCAGCAGCTTGGGACTAGCGGGAGGGGACTTACATGAGCAGTTCTTC	CASSLGLAGGDLHEQFF
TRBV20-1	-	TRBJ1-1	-	TGCAGTGCTGGCCAGGGTGGTGAAGCTTTCTTT	CSAGQGGEAFF
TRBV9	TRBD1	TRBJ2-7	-	TGTGCCAGCAGCGTGGGACAGCCAAACTACGAGCAGTACTTC	CASSVGQPNYEQYF
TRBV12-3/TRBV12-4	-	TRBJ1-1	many	TGTGCCAGCAAAAACAAACGAGGGGTCACTGAAGCTTTCTTT	CASKNKRGVTEAFF
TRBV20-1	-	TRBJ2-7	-	TGCAGTGCTAGATTCCAGGAGGGGTCCTACGAGCAGTACTTC	CSARFQEGSYEQYF
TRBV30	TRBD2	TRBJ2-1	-	TGTGCCTGGAGTGTTGGTAGCGGGAAGGTGTGGCAGTTCTTC	CAWSVGSGKVWQFF
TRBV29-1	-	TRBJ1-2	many	TGCAGCGTTGCCCCAGAGGTTAATGGCTACACCTTC	CSVAPEVNGYTF
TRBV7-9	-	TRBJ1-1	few	TGTGCCAGCAGCATCTCTACCTGGCCAGAGGGCAGAGGGAACACTGAAGCTTTCTTT	CASSISTWPEGRGNTEAFF
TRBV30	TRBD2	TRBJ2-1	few	TGTGTTGCGGGAGGGCCTTCACGCGAGCAGTTCTTC	CVAGGPSREQFF
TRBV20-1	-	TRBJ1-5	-	TGCAGTGCTAGAGATGAGGGAATTCAGCCCCAGCATTTT	CSARDEGIQPQHF
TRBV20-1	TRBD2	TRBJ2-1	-	TGCAGTGCTGGCGGGACTACGGATGAGCAGTTCTTC	CSAGGTTDEQFF